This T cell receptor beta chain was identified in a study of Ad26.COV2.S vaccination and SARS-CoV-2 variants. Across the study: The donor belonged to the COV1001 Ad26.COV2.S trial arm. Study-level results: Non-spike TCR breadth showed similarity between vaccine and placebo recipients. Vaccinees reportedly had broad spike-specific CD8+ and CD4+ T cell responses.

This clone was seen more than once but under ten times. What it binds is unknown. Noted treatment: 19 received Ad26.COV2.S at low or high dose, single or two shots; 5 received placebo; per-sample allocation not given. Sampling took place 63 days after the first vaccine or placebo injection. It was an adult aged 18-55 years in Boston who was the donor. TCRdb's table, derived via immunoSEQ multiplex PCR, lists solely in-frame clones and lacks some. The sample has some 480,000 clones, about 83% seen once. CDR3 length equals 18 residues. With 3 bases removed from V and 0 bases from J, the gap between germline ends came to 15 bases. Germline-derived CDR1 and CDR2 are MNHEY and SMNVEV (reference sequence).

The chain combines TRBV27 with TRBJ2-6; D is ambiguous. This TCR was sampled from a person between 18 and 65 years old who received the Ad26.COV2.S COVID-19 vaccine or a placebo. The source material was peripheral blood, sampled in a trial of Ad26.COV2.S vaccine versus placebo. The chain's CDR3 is CASSFSSIRTSGANVLTF. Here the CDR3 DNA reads TGTGCCAGCAGTTTCTCCTCCATTCGTACCTCTGGGGCCAACGTCCTGACTTTC.